This T cell receptor beta chain was sequenced in a study of response to subunit inactivated influenza vaccine. This clonotype was detected a few times. Its antigen is not identified. General study points: The authors proposed limited new T cell recruitment per seasonal influenza vaccination.

Trimming shortened V by 0 bases and J by 1 base, and 10 bases separated the two germline ends. The V gene's germline CDR1 is MNHEY and CDR2 SVGAGI. There are 15 residues in the CDR3. TCRdb passed the RT-PCR reads through MiXCR, listing each CDR3 protein once. The table records hundreds of thousands of distinct CDR3 sequences, roughly 12% of them present only once. These data were also filed under a second study, of T cells expressing NK-cell markers. Per that study: Template switching by 5'RACE with UMIs generated the TCR beta cDNA. Beta-chain profiling covered CD3+CD56+NKG2C+, CD3+CD56+NKG2C- and CD3+CD56-NKG2C+ sorted subsets. Alpha-beta TCR T cells were the sole sorting target in several experiments, owing to an anti-gamma-delta TCR antibody. HCMV specificity of the expanded NKG2C+ T cell clones was not established.

The receptor comes from a man aged 45 to 65 who received an inactivated influenza vaccine. Sequences were derived from PBMCs from blood, sampled on the day of vaccination. The chain joins TRBV6-5 to TRBJ2-7; no firm D call. DNA of the CDR3: TGTGCCAGCAGTTACTCGAAGGGCGGTTCCTACGAGCAGTACTTC. Its translation is CASSYSKGGSYEQYF.